The present TCR beta chain was sequenced within a study of blood T cell repertoires in COVID-19. Across the study: The United States, Italy and Spain provided the acute and convalescent COVID-19 samples.

The germline V gene encodes CDR1 KGHSH and CDR2 LQKENI. The CDR3 runs 15 residues. The J segment lost 3 bases and the V segment lost 8 bases, leaving 9 bases of the junction unmatched. Each participant's cohort was designated according to participant-reported clinical history. Data came from immunoSEQ multiplex PCR; TCRdb stores just in-frame clones and leaves some out. Among roughly 220,000 clones listed, nearly 90% were seen once. The chain combines TRBV18 with TRBJ2-1; 8 positions agree with TRBD2. The sequence was obtained from a young man who had been exposed to COVID-19. Input material: PBMCs or T cells enriched from blood (not recorded which). Written as DNA, the CDR3 is TGTGCCAGCCACACCGGGCGGGGGGTCTACAATGAGCAGTTCTTC. It yields the protein CASHTGRGVYNEQFF. The whole variable domain, filled in from reference TRBV18 and TRBJ2-1, reads NAGVMQNPRHLVRRRGQEARLRCSPMKGHSHVYWYRQLPEEGLKFMVYLQKENIIDESGMPKERFSAEFPKEGPSILRIQQVVRGDSAAYFCASHTGRGVYNEQFFGPGTRLTVL.